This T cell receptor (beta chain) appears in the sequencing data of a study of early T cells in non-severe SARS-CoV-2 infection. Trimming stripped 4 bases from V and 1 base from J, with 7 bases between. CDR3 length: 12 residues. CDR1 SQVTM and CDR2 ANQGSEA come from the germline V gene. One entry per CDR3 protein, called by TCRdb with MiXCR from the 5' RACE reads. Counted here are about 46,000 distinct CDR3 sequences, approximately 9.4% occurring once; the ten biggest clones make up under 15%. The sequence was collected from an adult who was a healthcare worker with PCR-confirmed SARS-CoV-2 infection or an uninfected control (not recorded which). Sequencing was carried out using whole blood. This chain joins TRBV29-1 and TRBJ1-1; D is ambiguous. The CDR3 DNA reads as TGCAGCGTTGGCCCAGGGAACACTGAAGCTTTCTTT. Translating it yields CSVGPGNTEAFF.